Given below is one TCR beta chain in context. Its antigen is undetermined. This entry belongs to a study of identical twins. Points from the study as a whole: Models underpredicted monozygotic twin sharing of out-of-frame TCR alpha.

Trimming took 7 bases from V and 7 from J, leaving 22 bases between them. Germline V lookup: CDR1 MDHEN, CDR2 SYDVKM. This CDR3 region has 15 residues. TCRdb re-called the 5' RACE reads with MiXCR, one entry per CDR3 protein. There are about 280,000 distinct CDR3 sequences in the sample; under 9.5% occur only once, and over 2% lies in the top ten. The sample was also reused in another study, on yellow fever vaccine responses in identical twins.

The origin of this receptor is a woman under 30 in good health. The sequenced sample was memory (CD45RO+) T cells sorted from blood. The J gene is TRBJ2-5, the V gene TRBV28; D assignment may be TRBD1 or TRBD2 (5 bases each). Here the CDR3 DNA reads TGTGCCAGCACCCTCCGGGGACCCTCGTCAGTGACCCAGTACTTC. It codes for CASTLRGPSSVTQYF.